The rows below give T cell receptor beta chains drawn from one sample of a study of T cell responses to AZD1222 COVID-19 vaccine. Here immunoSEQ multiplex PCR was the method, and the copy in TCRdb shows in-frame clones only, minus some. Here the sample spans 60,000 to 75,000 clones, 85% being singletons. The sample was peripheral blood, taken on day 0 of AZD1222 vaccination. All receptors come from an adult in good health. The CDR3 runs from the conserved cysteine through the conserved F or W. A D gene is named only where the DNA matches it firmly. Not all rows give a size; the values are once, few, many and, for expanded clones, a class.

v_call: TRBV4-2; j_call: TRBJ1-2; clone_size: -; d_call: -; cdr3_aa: CASSPTGQGLNYGYTF; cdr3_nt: TGTGCCAGCAGCCCGACGGGCCAGGGGCTTAACTATGGCTACACCTTC
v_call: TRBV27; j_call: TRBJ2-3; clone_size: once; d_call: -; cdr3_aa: CASSALGNTQYF; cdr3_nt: TGTGCCAGCAGTGCCCTCGGGAATACGCAGTATTTT
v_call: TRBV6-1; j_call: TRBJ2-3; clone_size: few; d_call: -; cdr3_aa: CASSYLGYQDTQYF; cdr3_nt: TGTGCCAGCAGTTATTTAGGTTATCAGGATACGCAGTATTTT
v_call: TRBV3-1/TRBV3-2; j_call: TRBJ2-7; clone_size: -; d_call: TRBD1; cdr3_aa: CASSLQGAGQYF; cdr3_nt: TGTGCCAGCAGCCTACAGGGGGCAGGGCAGTACTTC
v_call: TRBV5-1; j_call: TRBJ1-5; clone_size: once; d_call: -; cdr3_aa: CASSLAGGSNQPQHF; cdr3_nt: TGCGCCAGCAGCTTGGCCGGAGGTAGCAATCAGCCCCAGCATTTT
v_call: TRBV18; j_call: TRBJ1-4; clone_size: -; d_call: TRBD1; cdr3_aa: CASSPPFRDRQNEKLFF; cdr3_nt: TGTGCCAGCTCACCACCCTTCCGGGACAGGCAGAATGAAAAACTGTTTTTT
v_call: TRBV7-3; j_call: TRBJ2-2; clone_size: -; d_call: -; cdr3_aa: CASSPSTGGGGELFF; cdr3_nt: TGTGCCAGCAGCCCCTCCACCGGGGGAGGCGGGGAGCTGTTTTTT
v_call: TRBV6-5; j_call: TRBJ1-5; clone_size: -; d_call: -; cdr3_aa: CASRGGGSNQPQHF; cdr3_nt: TGTGCCAGCAGGGGAGGGGGTAGCAATCAGCCCCAGCATTTT
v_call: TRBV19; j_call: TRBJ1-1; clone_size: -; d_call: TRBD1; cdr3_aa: CASSNGQGNTEAFF; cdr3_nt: TGTGCCAGTAGTAACGGACAGGGGAACACTGAAGCTTTCTTT
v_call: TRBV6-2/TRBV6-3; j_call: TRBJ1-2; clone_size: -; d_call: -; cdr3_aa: CASSFPQGANYGYTF; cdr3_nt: TGTGCCAGCAGTTTTCCCCAGGGAGCTAACTATGGCTACACCTTC
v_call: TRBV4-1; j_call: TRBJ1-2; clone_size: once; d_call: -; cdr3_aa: CASSPPDGANYGYTF; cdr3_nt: TGCGCCAGCAGCCCGCCGGACGGAGCTAACTATGGCTACACCTTC
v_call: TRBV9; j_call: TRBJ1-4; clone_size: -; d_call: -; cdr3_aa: CASSVDSLNEKLFF; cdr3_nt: TGTGCCAGCAGCGTAGACAGCCTTAATGAAAAACTGTTTTTT
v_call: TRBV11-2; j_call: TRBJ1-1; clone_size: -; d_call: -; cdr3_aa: CASSFAPSGAFF; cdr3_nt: TGTGCCAGCAGCTTTGCCCCCTCTGGCGCTTTCTTT
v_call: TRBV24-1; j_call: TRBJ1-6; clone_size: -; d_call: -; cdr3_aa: CATSDGHSPLHF; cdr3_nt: TGTGCCACCAGTGACGGGCATTCACCCCTCCACTTT
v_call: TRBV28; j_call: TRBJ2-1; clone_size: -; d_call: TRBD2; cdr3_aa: CASSLSGGYNEQFF; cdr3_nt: TGTGCCAGCAGTTTATCGGGGGGGTACAATGAGCAGTTCTTC
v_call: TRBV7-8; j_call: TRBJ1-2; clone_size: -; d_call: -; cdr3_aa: CASSLGGSNYGYTF; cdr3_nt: TGTGCCAGCAGCTTAGGGGGCTCTAACTATGGCTACACCTTC
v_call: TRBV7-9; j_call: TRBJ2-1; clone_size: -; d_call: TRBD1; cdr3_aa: CASSSLSGTGGKNEQFF; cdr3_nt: TGTGCCAGCAGCTCGCTCTCCGGGACAGGGGGCAAGAATGAGCAGTTCTTC
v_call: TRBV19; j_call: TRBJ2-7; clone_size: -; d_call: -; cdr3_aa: CASSPEGRYYEQYF; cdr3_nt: TGTGCCAGTAGCCCGGAGGGCAGATACTACGAGCAGTACTTC
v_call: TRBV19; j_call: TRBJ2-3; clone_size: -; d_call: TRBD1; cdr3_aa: CASSIGDRSTDTQYF; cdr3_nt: TGTGCCAGTAGCATAGGGGACAGAAGCACAGATACGCAGTATTTT
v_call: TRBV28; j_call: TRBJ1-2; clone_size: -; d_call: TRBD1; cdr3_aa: CASRRGGSRGQGNGYTF; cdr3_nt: TGTGCCAGCAGGAGGGGAGGAAGCAGGGGGCAGGGGAATGGCTACACCTTC
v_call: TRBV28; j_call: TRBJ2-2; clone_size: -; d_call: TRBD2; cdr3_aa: CASRRGTGELFF; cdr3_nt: TGTGCCAGCAGGCGGGGGACCGGGGAGCTGTTTTTT
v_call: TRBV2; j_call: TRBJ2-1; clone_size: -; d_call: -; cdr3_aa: CASTVARGYNEQFF; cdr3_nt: TGTGCCAGCACGGTAGCAAGGGGGTACAATGAGCAGTTCTTC
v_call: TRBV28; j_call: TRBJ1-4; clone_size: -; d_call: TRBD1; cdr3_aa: CASSSEGTANEKLFF; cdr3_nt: TGTGCCAGCAGTTCCGAAGGGACAGCTAATGAAAAACTGTTTTTT
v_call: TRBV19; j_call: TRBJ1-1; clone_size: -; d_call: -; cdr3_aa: CASTRNTEAFF; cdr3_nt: TGTGCCAGTACGAGGAACACTGAAGCTTTCTTT
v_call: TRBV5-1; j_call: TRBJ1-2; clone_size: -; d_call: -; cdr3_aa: CASSASGRPPNYGYTF; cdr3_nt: TGCGCCAGCAGCGCCTCAGGGCGGCCCCCTAACTATGGCTACACCTTC
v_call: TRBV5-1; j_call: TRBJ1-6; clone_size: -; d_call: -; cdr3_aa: CASERSSYNSPLHF; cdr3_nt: TGCGCCAGTGAGAGGAGCTCCTATAATTCACCCCTCCACTTT
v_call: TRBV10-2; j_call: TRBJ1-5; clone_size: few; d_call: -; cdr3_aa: CASSESSGFQPQHF; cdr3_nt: TGCGCCAGCAGTGAGTCGTCAGGATTTCAGCCCCAGCATTTT
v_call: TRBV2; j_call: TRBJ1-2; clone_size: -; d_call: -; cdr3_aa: CASSEVGLGYGYTF; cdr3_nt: TGTGCCAGCAGTGAGGTGGGGCTCGGGTATGGCTACACCTTC
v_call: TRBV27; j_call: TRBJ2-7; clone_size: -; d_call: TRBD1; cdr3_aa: CASSLKWTGVYEQYF; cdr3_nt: TGTGCCAGCAGTTTAAAGTGGACAGGGGTCTACGAGCAGTACTTC
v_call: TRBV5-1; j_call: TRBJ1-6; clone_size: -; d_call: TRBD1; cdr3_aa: CASRSGQGNSPLHF; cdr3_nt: TGCGCCAGCAGATCAGGACAGGGCAATTCACCCCTCCACTTT
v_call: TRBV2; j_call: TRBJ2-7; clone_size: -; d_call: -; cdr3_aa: CASRGGRRTYSYEQYF; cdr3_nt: TGTGCCAGCAGGGGGGGACGCCGGACCTACTCCTACGAGCAGTACTTC
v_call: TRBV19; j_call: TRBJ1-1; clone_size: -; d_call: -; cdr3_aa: CASSLLGAGEAFF; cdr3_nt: TGTGCCAGTAGTCTCCTGGGGGCTGGTGAAGCTTTCTTT
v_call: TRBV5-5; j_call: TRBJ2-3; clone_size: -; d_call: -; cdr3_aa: CASSLLTASTDTQYF; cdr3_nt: TGTGCCAGCAGCTTGTTGACAGCTAGCACAGATACGCAGTATTTT
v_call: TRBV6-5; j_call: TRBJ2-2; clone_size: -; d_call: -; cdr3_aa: CASRTQGAGELFF; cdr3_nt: TGTGCCAGCAGGACACAGGGTGCCGGGGAGCTGTTTTTT
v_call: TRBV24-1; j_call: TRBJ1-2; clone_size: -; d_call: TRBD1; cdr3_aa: CATSERTGATSWGYTF; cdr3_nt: TGTGCCACCAGTGAGAGGACAGGGGCCACTTCCTGGGGCTACACCTTC
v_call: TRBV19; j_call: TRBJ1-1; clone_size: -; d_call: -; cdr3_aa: CASSPPGRNTEAFF; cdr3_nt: TGTGCCAGTAGTCCCCCGGGGAGGAACACTGAAGCTTTCTTT
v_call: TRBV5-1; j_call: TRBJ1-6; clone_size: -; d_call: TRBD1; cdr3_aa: CASSLGQGTRNSPLHF; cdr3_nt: TGCGCCAGCAGCTTGGGACAGGGAACGAGGAATTCACCCCTCCACTTT
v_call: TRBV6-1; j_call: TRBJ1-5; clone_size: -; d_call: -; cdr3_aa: CASSDQGANQPQHF; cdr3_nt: TGTGCCAGCAGTGACCAGGGAGCTAATCAGCCCCAGCATTTT
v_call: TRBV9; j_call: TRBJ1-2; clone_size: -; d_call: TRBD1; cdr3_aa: CSRPRQGRYGYTF; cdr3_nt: TGCTCCCGCCCCCGACAGGGTCGTTATGGCTACACCTTC
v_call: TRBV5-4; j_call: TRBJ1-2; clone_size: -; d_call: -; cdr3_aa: CASSLGPTSNYGYTF; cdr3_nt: TGTGCCAGCAGCTTGGGGCCGACTTCTAACTATGGCTACACCTTC
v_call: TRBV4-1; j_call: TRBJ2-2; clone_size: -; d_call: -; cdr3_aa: CASSPRQDTGELFF; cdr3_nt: TGCGCCAGCAGCCCCCGACAGGACACCGGGGAGCTGTTTTTT
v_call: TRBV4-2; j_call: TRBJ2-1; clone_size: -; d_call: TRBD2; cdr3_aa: CASRKRGTSGGAFSYNEQFF; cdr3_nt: TGTGCCAGCAGAAAACGCGGGACTAGCGGGGGGGCCTTTAGTTACAATGAGCAGTTCTTC
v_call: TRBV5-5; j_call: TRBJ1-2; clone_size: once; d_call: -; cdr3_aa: CASSHNTLIGGYTF; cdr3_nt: TGTGCCAGCAGCCATAATACATTGATCGGGGGCTACACCTTC
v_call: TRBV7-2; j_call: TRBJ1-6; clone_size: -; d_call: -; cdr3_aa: CASSPYTPQRGALHF; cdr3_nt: TGTGCCAGCAGCCCCTACACCCCCCAGCGTGGAGCCCTCCACTTT
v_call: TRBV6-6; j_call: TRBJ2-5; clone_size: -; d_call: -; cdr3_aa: CASSYSQFQETQYF; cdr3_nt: TGTGCCAGCAGTTACTCACAGTTTCAAGAGACCCAGTACTTC
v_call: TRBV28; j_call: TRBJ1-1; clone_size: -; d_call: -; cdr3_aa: CASKGNTEAFF; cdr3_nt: TGTGCCAGCAAAGGGAACACTGAAGCTTTCTTT
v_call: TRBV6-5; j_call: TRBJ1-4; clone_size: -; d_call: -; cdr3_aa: CASYGEGNEKLFF; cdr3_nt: TGTGCCAGCTATGGGGAAGGAAATGAAAAACTGTTTTTT
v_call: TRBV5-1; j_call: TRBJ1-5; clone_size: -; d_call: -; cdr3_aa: CASSLGGGEPQHF; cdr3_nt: TGCGCCAGCAGCTTGGGCGGGGGCGAGCCCCAGCATTTT
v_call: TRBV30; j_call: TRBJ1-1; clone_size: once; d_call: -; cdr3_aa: CASSRDGRTEAFF; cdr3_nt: TGTGCCTCCTCCCGGGACGGTAGAACTGAAGCTTTCTTT
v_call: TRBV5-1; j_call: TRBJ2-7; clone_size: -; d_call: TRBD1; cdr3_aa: CASSWDRATRSYEQYF; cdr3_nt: TGCGCCAGCAGCTGGGACAGGGCGACAAGGAGCTACGAGCAGTACTTC
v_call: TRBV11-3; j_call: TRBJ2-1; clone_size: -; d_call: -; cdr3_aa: CASSLHVSASYNEQFF; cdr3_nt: TGTGCCAGCAGCTTACACGTTAGCGCCTCCTACAATGAGCAGTTCTTC